This T cell receptor (beta chain) was sequenced for a study of cytotoxic CD8 clonotypes in ibrutinib-treated CLL (dated by TCRdb to 2020 to 2023). With regard to the full study: In this cohort, more than 14 patients were treatment-naive and under 13 were relapsed/refractory, while around 18 had unmutated IGHV. Responses were partial in around 24 patients and complete in 2; after median roughly 69 months follow-up, some 14 stayed in remission and some twelve progressed. Samples at response were collected after a median of around twelve months of treatment, with a range of roughly 6 to 40 months. An average of about 260,000 productive templates and tens of thousands of productive rearrangements was obtained per sample. Longitudinal samples were available for about 30% of the 86 trial participants. Cryopreserved peripheral blood mononuclear cells were collected at three points: before therapy, at response, and at either sustained remission or disease progression. Patients were still on ibrutinib when every remission and progressive disease sample was collected.

Comment on this clone: This receptor's antigen is unknown. No much larger clone exists at a distance of one base, and base qualities are not known.

The goal of deep resolution MiSeq sequencing was a depth between 1 in 1 million and 1 in 200,000 T cells, and coverage averaged 10x per clonotype. The immunoSEQ hsTCRB Kit was used to generate the TCR beta libraries. The study's processing was this. The data were analyzed with ImmunoSEQ Analyzer and ImmunoSEQ Data Assistant, and V, D and J gene assignments followed IMGT definitions. Clonality, which ranges from 0 to 1, was calculated as one minus the normalized Shannon entropy of productive rearrangement frequencies. Only overrepresented clonotypes making up at least 0.05% of the repertoire of each patient were included in the public clonotype analysis. Repertoires from more than ten age-matched healthy donors in immuneACCESS were used as clonality controls. What TCRdb holds here is the immuneACCESS table cut down to in-frame rearrangements. Part of the clones is not present; checked against another copy, under half of the missing clones reflect an unresolved V gene, and the others are unexplained. That table furnishes V, J and clone size, whereas the DNA furnished D and trimming. The sample table shows around 42,000 clones, and approximately 65% are seen once. The ten most abundant clones make up about 22% of the sample.

General study outcomes and caveats: Baseline clonality was found to be higher than that of age-matched healthy donors and was strongly correlated with circulating CD8+ T-cell counts. Sampling times were not matched between patients in sustained remission and patients whose disease was progressing, and lymph node repertoires were not examined. Clonality rose at ibrutinib response, remained stable during sustained remission, and dropped back toward baseline at progression. Public clonotypes were rare and either shrank or stayed stable during treatment, and the rise in clonality at ibrutinib response reflected expansion of private clonotypes.

Per the publication, the time point label means: approximately 25 months on ibrutinib. For TCR beta library preparation, about 2.2 micrograms of genomic DNA was extracted from cryopreserved PBMCs. Longitudinal blood samples from CLL patients on ibrutinib monotherapy were analyzed using high-throughput TCR beta sequencing. The patients took part in an open-label, single-center phase 2 trial of ibrutinib monotherapy. Sequencing used PBMCs, obtained after 24 months of ibrutinib treatment. The TCR originated in a human donor with chronic lymphocytic leukemia.

The CDR3 reads CASSQDPTGENTEAFF. The sequenced DNA is TGTGCCAGCAGCCAAGACCCGACAGGAGAGAACACTGAAGCTTTCTTT. The chain couples TRBV4-2 to TRBJ1-1; TRBD1 could be the D gene, as 6 bases match. The CDR3 covers 16 residues, taking in both the cysteine and the phenylalanine. Solely the CDR3 DNA is kept, with 48 bases framed from the first base. The V and J ends are trimmed by 0 bases and 1 base, leaving 12 bases between them. Via the germline V gene, CDR1 is LGHNA and CDR2 YNFKEQ.